The 10 T cell receptor beta chains below were found in one sample sequenced in a study of identical twins. MiXCR, run by TCRdb on the 5' RACE reads, gives a single entry per CDR3 protein. Of nearly 650,000 distinct CDR3 sequences in the sample, 7.1% were seen once. Separately, the same data were catalogued under a study of yellow fever vaccine responses in identical twins.

Sequencing was performed on PBMCs. These receptors came from a woman under 30 in good health.

The chain carries TRBV10-3 and TRBJ1-5; maybe TRBD1 (6 bases). The CDR3 is made up of 16 amino acids. The ends were cut back, 0 bases at V and 0 bases at J, with 9 bases in the middle. The germline CDR1 and CDR2 sequences are ENHRY and SYGVKD. CDR3 region: CAISESSGVSNQPQHF. DNA for the CDR3: TGTGCCATCAGTGAGTCCTCAGGGGTTAGCAATCAGCCCCAGCATTTT.

There are many counts of this clonotype. The chain links TRBV7-2 to TRBJ2-2; 10 positions match TRBD2. Germline lookup yields CDR1 SGHTA and CDR2 FQGNSA. The V and J ends lost 9 bases and 4 bases, in that order; junction bases with no gene match: 2. The CDR3 totals 13 residues. CDR3 loop: CARGLARTGELFF. CDR3 coding DNA: TGTGCCAGGGGACTAGCGCGCACCGGGGAGCTGTTTTTT.

The chain couples TRBV12-3 or TRBV12-4 to TRBJ2-7; either TRBD1 or TRBD2 may supply D (5 bases each). This CDR3 has 14 amino acids. The V gene lost 5 bases and the J gene lost 1 base, with 12 bases spanning the gap. The CDR3 sequence: CASSPGRPSYEQYF. The CDR3 nucleotides read TGTGCCAGCAGTCCGGGACGCCCGTCCTACGAGCAGTACTTC.

This clonotype was detected ten times or more. The junction shows a germline mismatch at one end, possibly a read error. The chain links TRBV12-3 or TRBV12-4 to TRBJ2-3; 9 bases map to TRBD2. The CDR3 length is 14 residues. The DNA of the CDR3 is TGTGCCAGCAGATTAGCGGGAGGCACAGATACGCAGTATTTT. Protein: CASRLAGGTDTQYF.

The gene calls are TRBV29-1 and TRBJ1-2; D not resolved. V shed 7 bases and J shed 2 bases, with 11 bases lying between them. CDR1 and CDR2 (germline): SQVTM, ANQGSEA. The CDR3 is made up of 12 amino acids. In DNA, the CDR3 is TGCAGCGCCGACAACACGAACTATGGCTACACCTTC. The encoded protein is CSADNTNYGYTF.

The chain combines TRBV28 with TRBJ2-4, with D perhaps TRBD1 or TRBD2 (5 bases each). V was cut by 5 bases and J by 0 bases, with 14 bases left in between. Germline V CDR1 and CDR2: MDHEN, SYDVKM. The CDR3 contains 16 residues. The DNA for the CDR3 is TGTGCCAGCAGTAGCATCGGGACCCTAGCCAAAAACATTCAGTACTTC. Translating it yields CASSSIGTLAKNIQYF. The full variable domain, in which reference TRBV28 and TRBJ2-4 provide the parts outside the CDR3, is DVKVTQSSRYLVKRTGEKVFLECVQDMDHENMFWYRQDPGLGLRLIYFSYDVKMKEKGDIPEGYSVSREKKERFSLILESASTNQTSMYLCASSSIGTLAKNIQYFGAGTRLSVL.

This rearrangement joins TRBV29-1 to TRBJ2-2; tentative D call: TRBD1 (5 bases). CDR3 length: 14 amino acids. V shed 7 bases and J shed 6 bases, with 18 bases lying between them. Germline CDR1 and CDR2: SQVTM and ANQGSEA. CDR3 nucleotides: TGCAGCGCGTCACGCAGGGAATGGGCCGGGGAGCTGTTTTTT. It yields the protein CSASRREWAGELFF.

This clonotype appeared a few times. The chain recombines TRBV5-6 with TRBJ2-2; TRBD1 might be the D (5 bases). V lost 2 bases and J lost 0, with 11 bases in between. The CDR3 runs 16 residues. The germline CDR1 and CDR2 sequences are SGHDT and YYEEEE. CDR3 bases: TGTGCCAGCAGCTTCAGGACAAGATCGAACACCGGGGAGCTGTTTTTT. This encodes CASSFRTRSNTGELFF.

The chain combines TRBV5-6 with TRBJ2-2; 7 bases are a match to TRBD1. Germline V CDR1 and CDR2: SGHDT, YYEEEE. V dropped 1 base and J dropped 7; count of bases not matched to a gene: 4. This CDR3 contains 14 residues. The CDR3 DNA reads TGTGCCAGCAGCTTGACAGGGGTCGGCGGGGAGCTGTTTTTT. It yields the protein CASSLTGVGGELFF.

This clonotype was recorded a few times. This chain connects TRBV3-1 to TRBJ1-1, with D possibly being TRBD1 (6 bases). The CDR3 has 13 residues. Germline CDR1 LGHDT, CDR2 YNNKEL (reference sequence). V lost 4 bases and J lost 9, with 15 bases in between. For the CDR3, the DNA is TGTGCCAGCAGCCGATCTCTGGACAGAAAAGCTTTCTTT. Its protein product is CASSRSLDRKAFF.